This T cell receptor (beta chain) came from a study of blood T cell repertoires in COVID-19. The repertoire was sequenced with immunoSEQ multiplex PCR; TCRdb's copy has only in-frame clones and lacks some. The sample has around 150,000 clones; 80% to 90% are singletons. The receptor was derived from a woman in her forties or fifties in a cohort sampled during active or convalescent COVID-19. Sequenced: peripheral blood.

CDR3 region: CASSFTQGPRFGYTF. CDR3 DNA: TGTGCCAGCAGTTTCACCCAGGGGCCTAGATTTGGCTACACCTTC. The chain links TRBV11-2 to TRBJ1-2; D is possibly TRBD1 (6 bases). The germline CDR1 and CDR2 sequences are SGHAT and FQNNGV. V lost 6 bases to trimming and J lost 7 bases, with 21 bases between them. This CDR3 contains 15 residues.